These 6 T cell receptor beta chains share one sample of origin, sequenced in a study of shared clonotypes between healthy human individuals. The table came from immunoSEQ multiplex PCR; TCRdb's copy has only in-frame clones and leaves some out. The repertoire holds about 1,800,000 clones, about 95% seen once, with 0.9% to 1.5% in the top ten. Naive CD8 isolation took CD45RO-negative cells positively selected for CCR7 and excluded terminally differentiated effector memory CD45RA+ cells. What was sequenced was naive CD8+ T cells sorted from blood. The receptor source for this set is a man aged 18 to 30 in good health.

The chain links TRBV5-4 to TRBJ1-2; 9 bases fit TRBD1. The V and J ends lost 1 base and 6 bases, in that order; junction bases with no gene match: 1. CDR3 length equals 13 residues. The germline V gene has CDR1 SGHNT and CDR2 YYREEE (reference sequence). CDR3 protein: CASSLTGGDGYTF. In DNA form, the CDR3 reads TGTGCCAGCAGCTTGACAGGGGGCGATGGCTACACCTTC.

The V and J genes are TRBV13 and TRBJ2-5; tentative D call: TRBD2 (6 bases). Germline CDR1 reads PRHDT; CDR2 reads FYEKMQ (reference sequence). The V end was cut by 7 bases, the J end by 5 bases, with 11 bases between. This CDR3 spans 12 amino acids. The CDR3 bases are TGTGCCAGCACCGAACGGGGGGAGACCCAGTACTTC. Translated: CASTERGETQYF. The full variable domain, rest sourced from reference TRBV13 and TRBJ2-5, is AAGVIQSPRHLIKEKRETATLKCYPIPRHDTVYWYQQGPGQDPQFLISFYEKMQSDKGSIPDRFSAQQFSDYHSELNMSSLELGDSALYFCASTERGETQYFGPGTRLLVL.

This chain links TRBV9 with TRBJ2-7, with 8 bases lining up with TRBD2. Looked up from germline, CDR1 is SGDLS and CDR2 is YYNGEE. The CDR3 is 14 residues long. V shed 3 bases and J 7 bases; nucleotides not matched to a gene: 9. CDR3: CASSEGGTRWEQYF. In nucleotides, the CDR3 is TGTGCCAGCAGCGAGGGAGGGACTAGGTGGGAGCAGTACTTC.

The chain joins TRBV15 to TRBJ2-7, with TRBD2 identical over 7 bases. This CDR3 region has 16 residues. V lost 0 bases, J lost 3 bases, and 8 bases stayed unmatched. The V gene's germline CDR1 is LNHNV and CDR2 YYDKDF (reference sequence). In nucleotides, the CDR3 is TGTGCCACCAGCAGAGATGGGGGGGAAGCTTTCTACGAGCAGTACTTC. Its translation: CATSRDGGEAFYEQYF.

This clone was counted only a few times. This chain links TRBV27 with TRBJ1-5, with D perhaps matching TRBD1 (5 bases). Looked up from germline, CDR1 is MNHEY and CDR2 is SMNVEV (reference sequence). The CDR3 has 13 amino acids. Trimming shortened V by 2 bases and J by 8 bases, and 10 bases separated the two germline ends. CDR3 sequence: CASSLGAGEPQHF. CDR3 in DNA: TGTGCCAGCAGTTTAGGGGCTGGCGAGCCCCAGCATTTT.

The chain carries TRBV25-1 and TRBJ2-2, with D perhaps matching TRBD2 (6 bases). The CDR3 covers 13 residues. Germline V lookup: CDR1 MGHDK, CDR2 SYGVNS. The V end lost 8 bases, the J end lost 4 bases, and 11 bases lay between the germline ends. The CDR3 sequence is CASGWGVTGELFF. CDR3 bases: TGTGCCAGCGGTTGGGGGGTCACCGGGGAGCTGTTTTTT.